Shown below are 7 T cell receptor beta chains from a single sample sequenced in a study of blood T cell repertoires in COVID-19 (dated by TCRdb to 2019 to 2021). The library was produced with the immunoSEQ multiplex PCR assay. Not all clones reach the TCRdb copy of this immuneACCESS table, which keeps in-frame sequences only. Checked studies attribute under half of the gap to unresolved V genes and leave the rest unexplained. The sample yields around 420,000 clones; roughly 86% were counted once. Of the sample, approximately 2.1% is held by the ten largest clones. Sequencing was done on a sample of PBMCs or T cells enriched from blood (not recorded which). These receptors all come from a middle-aged woman with acute COVID-19.

This clone was detected only a few times. The rearrangement links TRBV5-4 to TRBJ1-4; the D gene is possibly TRBD1 (5 bases). Germline assignment: CDR1 SGHNT and CDR2 YYREEE (reference sequence). This CDR3 region has 14 residues. The V end was cut by 2 bases, the J end by 7 bases, with 12 bases between. CDR3 sequence (DNA): TGTGCCAGCAGCTTCGGGCAGGGTGGTGAAAAACTGTTTTTT. Its protein is CASSFGQGGEKLFF.

Written as DNA, the CDR3 is TGTGCCAGCAGTATAAGACAGGGAGTCAAAAACATTCAGTACTTC. Protein sequence: CASSIRQGVKNIQYF. The chain employs TRBV6-5 and TRBJ2-4, with 7 bases fitting TRBD1. Germline values: CDR1 MNHEY, CDR2 SVGAGI. V lost 5 bases and J lost 3; bases outside the gene matches: 7. The CDR3 contains 15 residues.

This sequence joins TRBV19 and TRBJ1-5; 9 bases line up with TRBD1. The germline CDR1 and CDR2 sequences are LNHDA and SQIVND (reference sequence). The trim removed 3 bases at V and 2 bases at J, leaving 11 bases unmatched. There are 18 residues in the CDR3. The CDR3 sequence: CASSIRTPGQGGNQPQHF. The CDR3, as DNA: TGTGCCAGTAGTATTCGCACTCCGGGACAGGGAGGCAATCAGCCCCAGCATTTT.

The V and J genes are TRBV2 and TRBJ2-1; 8 nucleotides align to TRBD1. Losses at the gene ends were 4 bases for V and 8 bases for J; bases not matched to a gene: 7. This CDR3 region has 14 residues. Germline CDR1 SNHLY, CDR2 FYNNEI. CDR3 in amino acids: CASSGLTQGDEQFF. In DNA, the CDR3 is TGTGCCAGCAGTGGACTTACACAGGGGGATGAGCAGTTCTTC.

The chain is built from TRBV2 and TRBJ1-5; 7 bases line up with TRBD1. CDR1 SNHLY and CDR2 FYNNEI come from the germline V gene. There are 15 residues in the CDR3. V shed 8 bases and J 0 bases; nucleotides not matched to a gene: 7. CDR3 in DNA: TGTGCCAGCTGGGACAGACAATATAGCAATCAGCCCCAGCATTTT. Its translation: CASWDRQYSNQPQHF.

The chain links TRBV19 to TRBJ1-2; no clear D. The CDR3 is 13 amino acids. V dropped 11 bases and J dropped 3 bases, with 16 bases sitting between them. Germline-derived CDR1 and CDR2 are LNHDA and SQIVND (reference sequence). The CDR3 here is CAASRSADYGYTF. The CDR3 DNA reads TGTGCCGCCTCGAGGAGCGCCGACTATGGCTACACCTTC.

The chain recombines TRBV6-1 with TRBJ1-3; no clear D. Germline V CDR1 and CDR2: MNHNS, SASEGT. There are 16 residues in the CDR3. V lost 2 bases, J lost 4 bases, and 15 bases lay in between. The CDR3 is CASSESSAGQGNTIYF. The DNA of the CDR3 is TGTGCCAGCAGTGAATCAAGCGCCGGCCAGGGAAACACCATATATTTT.